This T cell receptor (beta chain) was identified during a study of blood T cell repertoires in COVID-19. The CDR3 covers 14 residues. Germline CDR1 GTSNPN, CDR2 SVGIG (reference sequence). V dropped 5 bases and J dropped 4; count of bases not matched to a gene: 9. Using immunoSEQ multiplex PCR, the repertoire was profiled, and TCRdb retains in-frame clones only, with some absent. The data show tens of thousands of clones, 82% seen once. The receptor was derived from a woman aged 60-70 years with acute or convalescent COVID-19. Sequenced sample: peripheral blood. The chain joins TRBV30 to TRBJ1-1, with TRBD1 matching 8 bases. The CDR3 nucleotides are TGTGCCTGGCTGGACAGGGTTCCGGGCACTGAAGCTTTCTTT. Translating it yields CAWLDRVPGTEAFF.